The 23 T cell receptor beta chains presented below share a single source sample, sequenced in a study of blood T cell repertoires in COVID-19. Sequencing was performed with immunoSEQ multiplex PCR; in TCRdb, only in-frame clones are kept and a portion is missing. The sample lists 48,000 or so clones, 85% occurring once. What was sequenced was peripheral blood. The receptor set was obtained from a woman aged 60-70 years with acute or convalescent COVID-19.

The chain uses TRBV11-2 and TRBJ2-1; D might be TRBD2 (6 bases). Germline CDR1 and CDR2: SGHAT and FQNNGV. The CDR3 has 16 residues. Trimming cost V 4 bases and J 9 bases, with 22 bases left between them. The CDR3 is CASSSALAWRSGEQFF. The CDR3 DNA follows: TGTGCCAGCAGCTCGGCGCTAGCGTGGAGGTCCGGTGAGCAGTTCTTC.

This chain joins TRBV21-1 and TRBJ1-1; the D call of TRBD1 is as the table states it, not checked on the DNA. TRBV21-1 is a pseudogene locus. CDR3 length: 16 residues. The CDR3 spells CASSKMTGGRNTEAFF. CDR3 coding DNA: TGTGCCAGCAGCAAAATGACAGGGGGAAGGAACACTGAAGCTTTCTTT.

The chain has TRBV27 and TRBJ2-7, with TRBD2 identical over 13 bases. Germline V gives CDR1 MNHEY, CDR2 SMNVEV (reference sequence). The CDR3 consists of 16 residues. V lost 6 bases to trimming and J lost 6 bases; unmatched junction nucleotides: 11. CDR3 sequence: CASSSFGLAGVREQYF. The CDR3 DNA is TGTGCCAGCAGCTCTTTTGGACTAGCGGGAGTTCGCGAGCAGTACTTC.

The genes are TRBV20-1 and TRBJ1-5, with a possible D match to TRBD1 (5 bases). Trimming shortened V by 3 bases and J by 7 bases, and 10 bases separated the two germline ends. CDR1 DFQATT and CDR2 SNEGSKA come from the germline V gene (reference sequence). This CDR3 is built from 12 residues. DNA of the CDR3: TGCAGTGCTAGTGAGGGGCAGCAGCCCCAGCATTTT. Protein: CSASEGQQPQHF.

Note on this clone: Other nucleotide sequences from this sample produce the same CDR3. The J gene is TRBJ2-1, the V gene TRBV5-1; TRBD1 is a possible D gene (5 bases). Germline CDR1 is SGHRS and CDR2 is YFSETQ. V lost 2 bases and J lost 0, with 6 bases in between. This CDR3 region has 14 residues. In DNA form, the CDR3 reads TGCGCCAGCAGCTTCGACAGCTCCTACAATGAGCAGTTCTTC. Residues: CASSFDSSYNEQFF. Variable domain in full (rest from reference TRBV5-1 and TRBJ2-1): KAGVTQTPRYLIKTRGQQVTLSCSPISGHRSVSWYQQTPGQGLQFLFEYFSETQRNKGNFPGRFSGRQFSNSRSEMNVSTLELGDSALYLCASSFDSSYNEQFFGPGTRLTVL.

The chain carries TRBV7-3 and TRBJ2-3; TRBD2 is a possible D gene (7 bases). The CDR3 runs to 14 residues. With 2 bases removed from V and 6 bases from J, the gap between germline ends came to 12 bases. The V gene's germline CDR1 is SGHTA and CDR2 FQGTGA. The CDR3 protein is CASSLLGGLDTQYF. Here the CDR3 DNA reads TGTGCCAGCAGCTTATTGGGGGGGCTTGATACGCAGTATTTT.

Only a few counts were recorded for this clone. This rearrangement joins TRBV5-1 to TRBJ2-7, with 8 bases that match TRBD1. The CDR3 is 14 residues long. V lost 4 bases to trimming and J lost 6 bases; unmatched junction nucleotides: 9. Germline V gene lookup returns CDR1 SGHRS and CDR2 YFSETQ. CDR3 in amino acids: CASSRGQGSTEQYF. The CDR3 DNA reads TGCGCCAGCAGCCGAGGACAGGGAAGCACCGAGCAGTACTTC.

V usage is TRBV9 and J usage is TRBJ1-5; D unclear. Germline V gene sequence: CDR1 SGDLS, CDR2 YYNGEE. The CDR3 runs to 15 residues. The V gene lost 4 bases and the J gene lost 7 bases, with 18 bases spanning the gap. CDR3 bases: TGTGCCAGCAGCCCGCGAGAGGGTAGAGGACAGCCCCAGCATTTT. Residues: CASSPREGRGQPQHF.

The V gene is TRBV6-4, the J gene TRBJ2-3; TRBD2 agrees at 13 bases. Germline V CDR1 and CDR2: MRHNA, SNTAGT. CDR3 length: 15 amino acids. V lost 8 bases, J lost 5 bases, and 7 bases stayed unmatched. The CDR3 is CASSRTSGSLDTQYF. For the CDR3, the DNA is TGTGCCAGCTCCCGGACTAGCGGGAGTTTAGATACGCAGTATTTT.

This sequence joins TRBV16 and TRBJ1-1; 11 positions agree with TRBD1. V shed 1 base, J shed 5 bases, and the junction held 9 bases outside the gene matches. CDR1 and CDR2 from the germline V gene are KGHSY and FQNENV. The CDR3 has 17 residues. CDR3 nucleotides: TGTGCCAGCAGCCAATATGGGACAGGGGGAGGGAGGACTGAAGCTTTCTTT. Its protein is CASSQYGTGGGRTEAFF.

The chain recombines TRBV5-6 with TRBJ2-7, with 9 positions matching TRBD1. The V and J ends lost 5 bases and 4 bases, in that order; junction bases with no gene match: 22. Germline V gene data show CDR1 as SGHDT and CDR2 as YYEEEE. This CDR3 contains 19 residues. The CDR3 region has the DNA TGTGCCAGCAGTTCCCGGGACAGGGATTTGATTATGCCCTCATACGAGCAGTACTTC. It yields the protein CASSSRDRDLIMPSYEQYF.

The chain uses TRBV12-5 and TRBJ1-1; D is perhaps TRBD1 (5 bases). V was shortened by 6 bases and J by 4 bases, with 18 bases between the two germline ends. CDR1 is LGHNT and CDR2 is FRNRAP in the germline V gene. The CDR3 extends over 15 amino acids. The CDR3 coding sequence is TGTGCTAGTGGCTTCCCTAACCCCGGGGGCACTGAAGCTTTCTTT. Residues: CASGFPNPGGTEAFF. Full variable domain (outside the CDR3, taken from reference TRBV12-5 and TRBJ1-1): DARVTQTPRHKVTEMGQEVTMRCQPILGHNTVFWYRQTMMQGLELLAYFRNRAPLDDSGMPKDRFSAEMPDATLATLKIQPSEPRDSAVYFCASGFPNPGGTEAFFGQGTRLTVV.

The CDR3, as DNA: TGTGCCAGCAGCTTAGGGACTAGCGGGAGGGCCCTGGCAGATACGCAGTATTTT. This translates into CASSLGTSGRALADTQYF. The chain combines TRBV7-9 with TRBJ2-3, with 15 bases aligning to TRBD2. With V trimmed by 1 base and J by 4 bases, 6 bases remained unmatched. CDR1 SEHNR and CDR2 FQNEAQ come from the germline V gene (reference sequence). The CDR3 is 18 residues long.

The genes are TRBV18 and TRBJ1-1, with 7 bases lining up with TRBD1. CDR3 size: 12 residues. Germline lookup yields CDR1 KGHSH and CDR2 LQKENI. Trimming took 6 bases from V and 4 from J; bases not matched to a gene: 2. The CDR3 region is CASSRTGTEAFF. The CDR3 DNA is TGTGCCAGCTCGAGGACAGGCACTGAAGCTTTCTTT.

This chain uses TRBV2 with TRBJ2-7; TRBD1 matches at 8 bases. J lost 7 bases, V lost 7 bases, and 18 bases had no gene match. Per germline, CDR1 SNHLY and CDR2 FYNNEI. The CDR3 runs to 16 residues. CDR3 bases: TGTGCCAGCACCCGGGAGCTCAGGACAGGGTCTGAGGAGCAGTACTTC. Its protein product is CASTRELRTGSEEQYF. Full variable domain (outside the CDR3, taken from reference TRBV2 and TRBJ2-7): EPEVTQTPSHQVTQMGQEVILRCVPISNHLYFYWYRQILGQKVEFLVSFYNNEISEKSEIFDDQFSVERPDGSNFTLKIRSTKLEDSAMYFCASTRELRTGSEEQYFGPGTRLTVT.

The J gene is TRBJ2-2, the V gene TRBV27, with D possibly matching TRBD2 (5 bases). This CDR3 is 12 amino acids long. V was pared by 6 bases and J by 7 bases, with 9 bases between. Germline CDR1 and CDR2: MNHEY and SMNVEV (reference sequence). CDR3 sequence (DNA): TGTGCCAGCAGCGGACTTCGCGGGGAGCTGTTTTTT. It specifies CASSGLRGELFF.

This clone appeared a single time. V usage is TRBV6-5 and J usage is TRBJ2-4; tentative D call: TRBD1 (6 bases). The CDR3 loop spans 15 amino acids. CDR1 and CDR2 (germline): MNHEY, SVGAGI. V lost 3 bases to trimming and J lost 9 bases, with 18 bases between them. Here the CDR3 DNA reads TGTGCCAGCAGTTATTCCCGCCAGGGGTTGGGCATTCAGTACTTC. Its protein is CASSYSRQGLGIQYF.

The V and J genes are TRBV11-3 and TRBJ2-1, with D possibly being TRBD1 (6 bases). V dropped 4 bases and J dropped 5 bases, with 15 bases sitting between them. Germline V lookup: CDR1 SGHNT, CDR2 YENEEA. This CDR3 has 15 amino acids. This chain's CDR3 is CASSSSGTTDNEQFF. The CDR3, as DNA: TGTGCCAGCAGCTCTTCCGGGACAACTGACAATGAGCAGTTCTTC. Looking up the rest from reference TRBV11-3 and TRBJ2-1 gives the full variable domain: EAGVVQSPRYKIIEKKQPVAFWCNPISGHNTLYWYLQNLGQGPELLIRYENEEAVDDSQLPKDRFSAERLKGVDSTLKIQPAELGDSAVYLCASSSSGTTDNEQFFGPGTRLTVL.

In nucleotides, the CDR3 is TGTGCCAGCAGCCAAGATACCGGGAGGTTCACTGAAGCTTTCTTT. Encoded protein: CASSQDTGRFTEAFF. The chain carries TRBV14 and TRBJ1-1; no firm D call. This CDR3 region has 15 residues. Trimming cost V 0 bases and J 4 bases, with 12 bases left between them. CDR1 is SGHDN, CDR2 FVKESK, per germline.

V gene TRBV10-2 combines with J gene TRBJ1-2, with D perhaps matching TRBD1 (6 bases). Per the germline V gene, CDR1 is WSHSY and CDR2 is SAAADI. The CDR3 has 13 residues. The V gene lost 7 bases and the J gene lost 6 bases, with 15 bases spanning the gap. CDR3 sequence (DNA): TGCGCCAGCAATTTCAGGGGAGGGGATGGCTACACCTTC. It translates to CASNFRGGDGYTF.

The J gene is TRBJ1-2, the V gene TRBV11-1; D gene unclear. CDR3 length equals 15 residues. The V end was cut by 1 base, the J end by 0 bases, with 9 bases between. Germline CDR1 is SGHAT and CDR2 is FQDESV (reference sequence). As DNA, the CDR3 is TGTGCCAGCAGCTTAGACGGCAGGTCTAACTATGGCTACACCTTC. Amino acid sequence: CASSLDGRSNYGYTF.

The V gene is TRBV4-2, the J gene TRBJ1-1, with TRBD1 matching over 12 bases. Germline V gene lookup returns CDR1 LGHNA and CDR2 YNFKEQ. The CDR3 extends over 16 amino acids. Trimming cost V 5 bases and J 1 base; bases outside gene matches: 5. The CDR3 protein is CASSLGQGAENTEAFF. In DNA, the CDR3 is TGTGCCAGCAGCTTGGGACAGGGGGCGGAGAACACTGAAGCTTTCTTT.

The rearrangement joins TRBV9 to TRBJ2-5; 8 positions agree with TRBD2. The CDR3 contains 14 residues. The germline V gene has CDR1 SGDLS and CDR2 YYNGEE. Losses at the gene ends were 3 bases for V and 5 bases for J; bases not matched to a gene: 6. The CDR3 loop reads CASSAGLARETQYF. The CDR3 region has the DNA TGTGCCAGCAGCGCTGGACTAGCCCGGGAGACCCAGTACTTC.